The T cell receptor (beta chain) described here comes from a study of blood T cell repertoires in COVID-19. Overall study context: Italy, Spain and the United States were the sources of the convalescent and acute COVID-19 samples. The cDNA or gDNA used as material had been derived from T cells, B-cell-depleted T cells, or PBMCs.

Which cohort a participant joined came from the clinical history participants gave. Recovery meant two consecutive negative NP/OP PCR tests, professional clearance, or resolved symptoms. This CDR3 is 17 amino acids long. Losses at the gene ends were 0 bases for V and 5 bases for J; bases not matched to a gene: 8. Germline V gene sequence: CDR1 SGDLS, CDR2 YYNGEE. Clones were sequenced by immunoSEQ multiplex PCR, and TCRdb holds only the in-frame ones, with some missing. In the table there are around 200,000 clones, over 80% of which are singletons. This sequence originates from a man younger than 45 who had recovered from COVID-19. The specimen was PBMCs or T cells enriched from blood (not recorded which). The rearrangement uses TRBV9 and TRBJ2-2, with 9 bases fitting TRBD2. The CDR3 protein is CASSVAGLAGFTGELFF. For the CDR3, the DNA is TGTGCCAGCAGCGTAGCAGGGCTAGCGGGATTTACCGGGGAGCTGTTTTTT.